The entry below gives a single T cell receptor beta chain sequence along with its context. Additional DNA sequences in this sample encode the identical CDR3. Clones were sequenced by immunoSEQ multiplex PCR, and TCRdb holds only the in-frame ones, with some missing. The sample contains 2 million to 2.5 million clones, 90% to 97% of which appear only once. The sample comes from a study of shared clonotypes between healthy human individuals. V was clipped by 0 bases and J by 0 bases, with 10 bases between them. This CDR3 region has 15 residues. Germline lookup yields CDR1 SGDLS and CDR2 YYNGEE. Sequencing was done on a sample of naive CD4+ T cells sorted from blood. Described subset: CD45RA+ positively selected. The genes are TRBV9 and TRBJ2-7; D is tentatively TRBD1 or TRBD2 (5 bases each). This TCR was sampled from a man aged 18 to 29 in good health. The CDR3 loop reads CASSVDGDPSYEQYF. In nucleotides, the CDR3 is TGTGCCAGCAGCGTAGACGGGGACCCCTCCTACGAGCAGTACTTC. The whole variable domain, filled in from reference TRBV9 and TRBJ2-7, reads DSGVTQTPKHLITATGQRVTLRCSPRSGDLSVYWYQQSLDQGLQFLIQYYNGEERAKGNILERFSAQQFPDLHSELNLSSLELGDSALYFCASSVDGDPSYEQYFGPGTRLTVT.